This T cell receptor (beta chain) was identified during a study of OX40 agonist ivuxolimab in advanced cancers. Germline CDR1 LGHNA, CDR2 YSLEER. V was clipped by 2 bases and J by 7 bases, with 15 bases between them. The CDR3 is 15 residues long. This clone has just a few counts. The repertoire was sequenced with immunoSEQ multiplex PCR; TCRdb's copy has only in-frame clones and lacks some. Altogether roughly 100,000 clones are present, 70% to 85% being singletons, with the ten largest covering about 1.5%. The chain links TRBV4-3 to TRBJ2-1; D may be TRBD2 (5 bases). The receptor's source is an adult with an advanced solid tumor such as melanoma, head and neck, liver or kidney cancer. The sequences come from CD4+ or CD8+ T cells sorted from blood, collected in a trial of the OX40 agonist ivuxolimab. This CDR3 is CASSQSGTLGNEQFF. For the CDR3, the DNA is TGCGCCAGCAGCCAAAGCGGTACCCTAGGGAATGAGCAGTTCTTC.